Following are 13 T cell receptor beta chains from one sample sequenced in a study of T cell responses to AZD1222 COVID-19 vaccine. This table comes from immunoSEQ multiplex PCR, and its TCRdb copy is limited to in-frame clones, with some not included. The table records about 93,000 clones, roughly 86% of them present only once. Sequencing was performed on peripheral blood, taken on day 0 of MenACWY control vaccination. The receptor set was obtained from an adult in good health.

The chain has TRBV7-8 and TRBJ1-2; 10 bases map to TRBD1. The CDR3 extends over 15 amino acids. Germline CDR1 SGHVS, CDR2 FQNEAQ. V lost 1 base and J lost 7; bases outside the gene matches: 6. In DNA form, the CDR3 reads TGTGCCAGCAGCTTAGAAGCCGGGACAGGGGCTGGCTACACCTTC. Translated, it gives CASSLEAGTGAGYTF.

The CDR3 reads CASSAAGAAGELFF. DNA for the CDR3: TGCGCCAGCAGCGCGGCGGGGGCGGCCGGGGAGCTGTTTTTT. The chain carries TRBV5-1 and TRBJ2-2; D may be TRBD2 (7 bases). Trimming shortened V by 4 bases and J by 6 bases, and 13 bases separated the two germline ends. The CDR3 totals 14 residues. From germline, CDR1 is SGHRS and CDR2 YFSETQ.

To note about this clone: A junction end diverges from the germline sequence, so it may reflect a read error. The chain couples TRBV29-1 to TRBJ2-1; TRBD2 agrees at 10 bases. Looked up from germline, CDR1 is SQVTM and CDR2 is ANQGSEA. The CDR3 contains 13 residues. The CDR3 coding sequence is TGCAGCGTTGAAAAACTAGCGGGACCCGGGAGGGTCTTC. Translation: CSVEKLAGPGRVF.

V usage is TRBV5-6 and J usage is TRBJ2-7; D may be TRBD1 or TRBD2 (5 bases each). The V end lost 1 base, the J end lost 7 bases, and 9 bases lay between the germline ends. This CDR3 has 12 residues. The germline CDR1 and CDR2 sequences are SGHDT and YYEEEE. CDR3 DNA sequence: TGTGCCAGCAGCTTGATTGGGGGAGAGCAGTACTTC. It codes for CASSLIGGEQYF.

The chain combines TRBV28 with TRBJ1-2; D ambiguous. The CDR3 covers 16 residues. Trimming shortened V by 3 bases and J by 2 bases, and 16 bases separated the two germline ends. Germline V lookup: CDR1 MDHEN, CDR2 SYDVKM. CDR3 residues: CASSFLDTPLNYGYTF. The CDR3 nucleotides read TGTGCCAGCAGTTTCCTAGACACCCCTCTAAACTATGGCTACACCTTC.

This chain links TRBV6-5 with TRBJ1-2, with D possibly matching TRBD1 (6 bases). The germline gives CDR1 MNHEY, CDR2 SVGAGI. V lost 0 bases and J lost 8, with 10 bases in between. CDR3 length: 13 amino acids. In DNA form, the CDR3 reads TGTGCCAGCAGTTACTCGGGGAGGGGGGGCTACACCTTC. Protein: CASSYSGRGGYTF.

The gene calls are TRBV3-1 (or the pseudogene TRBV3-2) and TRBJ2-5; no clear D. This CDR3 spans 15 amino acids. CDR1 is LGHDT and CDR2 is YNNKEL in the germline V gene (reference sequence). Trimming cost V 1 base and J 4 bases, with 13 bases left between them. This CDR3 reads CASSQGIASGETQYF. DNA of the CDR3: TGTGCCAGCAGCCAAGGTATTGCCTCCGGAGAGACCCAGTACTTC.

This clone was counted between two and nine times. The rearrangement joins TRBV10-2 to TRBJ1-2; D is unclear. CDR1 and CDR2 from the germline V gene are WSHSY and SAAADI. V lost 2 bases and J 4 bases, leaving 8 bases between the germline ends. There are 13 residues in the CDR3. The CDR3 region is CASSEGEGYGYTF. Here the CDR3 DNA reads TGCGCCAGCAGTGAGGGTGAGGGCTATGGCTACACCTTC.

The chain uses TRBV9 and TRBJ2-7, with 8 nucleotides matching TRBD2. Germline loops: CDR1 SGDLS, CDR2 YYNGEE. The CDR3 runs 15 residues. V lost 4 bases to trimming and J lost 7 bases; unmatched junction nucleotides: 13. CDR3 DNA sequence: TGTGCCAGCAGCCCTATGGCGGGGGGTTTTTTTGAGCAGTACTTC. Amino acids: CASSPMAGGFFEQYF.

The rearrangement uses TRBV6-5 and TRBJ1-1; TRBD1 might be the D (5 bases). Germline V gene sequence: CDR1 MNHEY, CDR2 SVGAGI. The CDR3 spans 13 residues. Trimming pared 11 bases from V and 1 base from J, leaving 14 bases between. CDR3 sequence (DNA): TGTGCCTCGGGGGAACAGAAGAACACTGAAGCTTTCTTT. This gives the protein CASGEQKNTEAFF.

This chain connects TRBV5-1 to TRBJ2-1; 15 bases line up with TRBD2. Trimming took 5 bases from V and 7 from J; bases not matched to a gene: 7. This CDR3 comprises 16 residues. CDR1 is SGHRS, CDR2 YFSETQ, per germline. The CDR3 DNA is TGCGCCAGCAGTCTGGGACTAGCGGGGGGCCCGAATGAGCAGTTCTTC. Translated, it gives CASSLGLAGGPNEQFF.

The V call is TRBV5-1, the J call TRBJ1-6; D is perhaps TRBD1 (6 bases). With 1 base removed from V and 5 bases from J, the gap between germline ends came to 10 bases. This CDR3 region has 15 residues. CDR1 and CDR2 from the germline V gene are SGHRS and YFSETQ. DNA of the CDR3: TGCGCCAGCAGCTTGCAAAGGGGGAATAATTCACCCCTCCACTTT. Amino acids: CASSLQRGNNSPLHF.

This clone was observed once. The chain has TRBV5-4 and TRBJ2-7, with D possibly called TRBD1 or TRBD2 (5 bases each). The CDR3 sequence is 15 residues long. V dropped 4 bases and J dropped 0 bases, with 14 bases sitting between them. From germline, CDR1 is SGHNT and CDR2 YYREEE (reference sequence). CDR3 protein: CASSRMGTDSYEQYF. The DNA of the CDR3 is TGTGCCAGCAGCCGGATGGGGACGGACTCCTACGAGCAGTACTTC.